This T cell receptor (beta chain) was sequenced for a study of T-cell reconstitution after alpha-beta-depleted transplantation in children. Study outcomes and limitations: Several hundred graft clones that had expanded were reportedly the source of alpha-beta T cells about two months after transplant.

The TCRbeta library incorporated unique molecular identifiers. TCRdb passed the PCR reads through MiXCR, listing each CDR3 protein once. The data contain fewer than 550,000 distinct CDR3 sequences, roughly an eighth of them singletons. The CDR3 contains 11 residues. V was pared by 3 bases and J by 4 bases, with 5 bases between. CDR1 is SGHDT and CDR2 is YYEEEE in the germline V gene. This clonotype has a handful of counts. The antigen is unknown. V gene TRBV5-6 combines with J gene TRBJ2-7; D ambiguous. This receptor was taken from a female patient aged 2 to 10 who had a stem cell transplant for aplastic anemia, so the T cells may come from the graft donor. The source material was PBMCs, mostly from graft donor cells, sampled 180 days after TCRalphabeta/CD19-depleted stem cell transplant. In DNA form, the CDR3 reads TGTGCCAGCAGCTCAGCATACGAGCAGTACGTC. Its translation: CASSSAYEQYV.